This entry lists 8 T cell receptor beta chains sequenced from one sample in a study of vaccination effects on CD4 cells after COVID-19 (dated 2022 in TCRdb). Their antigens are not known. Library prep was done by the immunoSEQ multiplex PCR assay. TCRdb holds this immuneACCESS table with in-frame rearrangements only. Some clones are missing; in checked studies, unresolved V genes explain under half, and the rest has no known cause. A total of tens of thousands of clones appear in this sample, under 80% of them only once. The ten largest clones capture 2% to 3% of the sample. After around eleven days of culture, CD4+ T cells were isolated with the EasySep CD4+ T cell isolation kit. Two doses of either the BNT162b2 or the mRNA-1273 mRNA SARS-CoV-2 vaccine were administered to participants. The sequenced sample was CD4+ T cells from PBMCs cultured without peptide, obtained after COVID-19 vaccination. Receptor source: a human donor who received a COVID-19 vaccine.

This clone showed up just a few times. DNA of the CDR3: TGTGCCAGTGGAAAGAACACTGAAGCTTTCTTT. Its translation is CASGKNTEAFF. The rearrangement joins TRBV6-5 to TRBJ1-1; D is unresolved. Looked up from germline, CDR1 is MNHEY and CDR2 is SVGAGI. Trimming pared 9 bases from V and 1 base from J, leaving 6 bases between. This CDR3 has 11 amino acids.

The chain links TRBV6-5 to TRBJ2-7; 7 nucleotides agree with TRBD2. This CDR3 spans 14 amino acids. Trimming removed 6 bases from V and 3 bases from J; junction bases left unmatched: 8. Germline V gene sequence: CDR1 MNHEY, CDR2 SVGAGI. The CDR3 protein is CASRFGGNIYEQYV. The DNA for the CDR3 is TGTGCCAGCAGATTCGGGGGGAACATCTACGAGCAGTACGTC.

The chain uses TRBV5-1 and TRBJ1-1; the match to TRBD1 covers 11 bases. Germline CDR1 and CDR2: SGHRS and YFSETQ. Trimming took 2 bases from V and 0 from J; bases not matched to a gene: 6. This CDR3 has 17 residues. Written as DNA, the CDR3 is TGCGCCAGCAGCTTAGGACAGGGGGCGCGGGTGAACACTGAAGCTTTCTTT. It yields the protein CASSLGQGARVNTEAFF.

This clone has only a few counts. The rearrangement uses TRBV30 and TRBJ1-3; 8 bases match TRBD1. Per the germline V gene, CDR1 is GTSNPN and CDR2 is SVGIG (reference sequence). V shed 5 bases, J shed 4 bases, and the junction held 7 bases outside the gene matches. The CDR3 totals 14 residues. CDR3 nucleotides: TGTGCCTGGGCCCAGGGGGCTGGCGGAAACACCATATATTTT. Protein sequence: CAWAQGAGGNTIYF.

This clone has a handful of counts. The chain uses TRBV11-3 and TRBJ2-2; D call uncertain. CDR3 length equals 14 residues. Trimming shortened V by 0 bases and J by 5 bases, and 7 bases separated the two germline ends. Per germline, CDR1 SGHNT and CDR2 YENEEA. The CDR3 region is CASSLDPYTGELFF. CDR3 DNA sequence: TGTGCCAGCAGCTTAGATCCGTATACCGGGGAGCTGTTTTTT. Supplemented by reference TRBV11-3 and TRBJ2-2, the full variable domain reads EAGVVQSPRYKIIEKKQPVAFWCNPISGHNTLYWYLQNLGQGPELLIRYENEEAVDDSQLPKDRFSAERLKGVDSTLKIQPAELGDSAVYLCASSLDPYTGELFFGEGSRLTVL.

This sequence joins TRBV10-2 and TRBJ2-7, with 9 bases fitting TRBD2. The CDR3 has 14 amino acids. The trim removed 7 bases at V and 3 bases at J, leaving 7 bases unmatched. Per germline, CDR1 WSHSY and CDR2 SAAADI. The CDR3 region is CASKVAGAIYEQYV. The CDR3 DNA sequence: TGCGCCAGCAAGGTAGCGGGGGCTATCTACGAGCAGTACGTC.

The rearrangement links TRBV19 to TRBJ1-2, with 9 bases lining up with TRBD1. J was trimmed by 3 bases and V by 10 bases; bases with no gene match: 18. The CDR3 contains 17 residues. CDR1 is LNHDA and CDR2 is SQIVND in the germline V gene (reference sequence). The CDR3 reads CATTGGRRTHRDYGYTF. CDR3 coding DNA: TGTGCCACGACAGGGGGACGTCGTACGCACCGAGACTATGGCTACACCTTC.

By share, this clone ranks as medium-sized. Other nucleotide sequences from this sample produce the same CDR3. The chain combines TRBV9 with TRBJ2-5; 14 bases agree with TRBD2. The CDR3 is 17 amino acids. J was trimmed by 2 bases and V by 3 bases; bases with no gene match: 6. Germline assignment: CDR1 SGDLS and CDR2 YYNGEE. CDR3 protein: CASSAGTSGGLQETQYF. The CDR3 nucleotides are TGTGCCAGCAGCGCGGGGACTAGCGGGGGTTTACAAGAGACCCAGTACTTC.